Shown below are 17 T cell receptor beta chains from a single sample sequenced in a study of CD8 T cells in ankylosing spondylitis. MiXCR, run by TCRdb on the 5' RACE reads, gives a single entry per CDR3 protein. The sample has under 170,000 distinct CDR3 sequences, around 42% seen once. The material sequenced was synovial fluid, either unsorted or a sorted T cell fraction (not recorded which). These receptors were collected from a male donor with ankylosing spondylitis.

This clonotype has ten or more counts. The genes are TRBV2 and TRBJ1-1, with D uncertain. CDR3 length: 17 residues. Germline CDR1 and CDR2: SNHLY and FYNNEI. Trimming took 1 base from V and 0 from J, leaving 15 bases between them. The CDR3 region is CASSEGRTSGMNTEAFF. CDR3 nucleotides: TGTGCCAGCAGTGAAGGGAGGACCTCCGGCATGAACACTGAAGCTTTCTTT.

This clonotype was seen more than once but under ten times. The chain links TRBV20-1 to TRBJ2-7; D is ambiguous. The CDR3 length is 14 residues. The germline V gene encodes CDR1 DFQATT and CDR2 SNEGSKA (reference sequence). The V end was cut by 0 bases, the J end by 2 bases, with 11 bases between. CDR3 nucleotide sequence: TGCAGTGCTAGAGATCAGACTTGGACCTACGAGCAGTACTTC. Protein sequence: CSARDQTWTYEQYF.

This clonotype was counted at least ten times. As DNA, the CDR3 is TGTGCCAGCAGCTTCCCCACAGGGAACACTGAAGCTTTCTTT. Its translation is CASSFPTGNTEAFF. This rearrangement joins TRBV5-6 to TRBJ1-1, with D perhaps matching TRBD1 (5 bases). The CDR3 consists of 14 residues. CDR1 is SGHDT, CDR2 YYEEEE, per germline. V shed 2 bases and J shed 1 base, with 9 bases lying between them.

The chain combines TRBV29-1 with TRBJ2-3; D may be TRBD2 (6 bases). V lost 6 bases and J 2 bases, leaving 12 bases between the germline ends. CDR1 and CDR2 from the germline V gene are SQVTM and ANQGSEA. CDR3 length equals 13 residues. The CDR3 here is CSVVGLSTDTQYF. The CDR3 region has the DNA TGCAGCGTCGTGGGACTCTCCACAGATACGCAGTATTTT.

The gene calls are TRBV5-1 and TRBJ2-2; D is unclear. The CDR3 spans 14 residues. Trimming pared 1 base from V and 7 bases from J, leaving 11 bases between. Per germline, CDR1 SGHRS and CDR2 YFSETQ. The CDR3 sequence is CASSLSARIGELFF. The CDR3 DNA sequence: TGCGCCAGCAGCTTGAGTGCGAGAATCGGGGAGCTGTTTTTT.

This clonotype was seen more than once but under ten times. The gene calls are TRBV4-2 and TRBJ2-3; tentative D call: TRBD1 (6 bases). Per germline, CDR1 LGHNA and CDR2 YNFKEQ. This CDR3 comprises 14 residues. V lost 2 bases to trimming and J lost 5 bases, with 11 bases between them. The CDR3 DNA follows: TGTGCCAGCAGCCAACTCATGACAGGAGATACGCAGTATTTT. Its translation is CASSQLMTGDTQYF.

This rearrangement joins TRBV28 to TRBJ2-5, with D possibly TRBD2 on 5 matching bases. Per germline, CDR1 MDHEN and CDR2 SYDVKM. The V end lost 6 bases, the J end lost 5 bases, and 13 bases lay between the germline ends. The CDR3 is made up of 13 amino acids. The CDR3: CASSKTSWETQYF. The CDR3 DNA reads as TGTGCCAGCAGCAAAACTAGTTGGGAGACCCAGTACTTC.

This clonotype was seen a few times. The V gene is TRBV11-2, the J gene TRBJ1-1; 7 bases fit TRBD1. The germline V gene encodes CDR1 SGHAT and CDR2 FQNNGV. The V segment lost 5 bases and the J segment 1 base; nucleotides outside the gene matches: 7. This CDR3 is 15 amino acids long. CDR3 bases: TGTGCCAGCAGCACATACAGGGGCAAGAACACTGAAGCTTTCTTT. It yields the protein CASSTYRGKNTEAFF.

This chain uses TRBV15 with TRBJ1-1, with D unclear. CDR1 LNHNV and CDR2 YYDKDF come from the germline V gene (reference sequence). The V gene lost 0 bases and the J gene lost 0 bases, with 11 bases spanning the gap. The CDR3 contains 16 residues. The CDR3 spells CATSRDEGRMNTEAFF. The CDR3 DNA reads as TGTGCCACCAGCAGAGATGAGGGCAGAATGAACACTGAAGCTTTCTTT.

The chain has TRBV7-8 and TRBJ1-4; 11 bases agree with TRBD1. The length of the CDR3 is 18 residues. With V trimmed by 1 base and J by 7 bases, 11 bases remained unmatched. CDR1 is SGHVS, CDR2 FQNEAQ, per germline. The CDR3 protein is CASSLVRTGGEFSEKLFF. The CDR3 DNA reads as TGTGCCAGCAGCTTAGTGCGGACAGGGGGCGAGTTCAGTGAAAAACTGTTTTTT.

The chain has TRBV20-1 and TRBJ2-7; D is uncertain. The CDR3 length is 13 residues. V was clipped by 0 bases and J by 2 bases, with 8 bases between them. The germline gives CDR1 DFQATT, CDR2 SNEGSKA (reference sequence). CDR3 region: CSARDHRTYEQYF. The CDR3, as DNA: TGCAGTGCTAGAGACCACCGAACCTACGAGCAGTACTTC.

The rearrangement uses TRBV20-1 and TRBJ1-1; D remains unclear. CDR1 and CDR2 from the germline V gene are DFQATT and SNEGSKA (reference sequence). The CDR3 is made up of 15 amino acids. Trimming shortened V by 5 bases and J by 1 base, and 17 bases separated the two germline ends. CDR3 DNA: TGCAGTGCTCCACCAAGTGTGGCGGGGAACACTGAAGCTTTCTTT. Translation: CSAPPSVAGNTEAFF.

This clonotype has more than one count but fewer than ten. The V and J genes are TRBV11-3 and TRBJ2-5, with D possibly being TRBD1 (6 bases). Germline CDR1 reads SGHNT; CDR2 reads YENEEA. This CDR3 is built from 13 residues. Trimming cost V 3 bases and J 7 bases, with 12 bases left between them. The CDR3 protein is CASSLGHSGTQYF. The CDR3 region has the DNA TGTGCCAGCAGCTTGGGACACTCCGGGACCCAGTACTTC.

V is TRBV12-3 or TRBV12-4 and J is TRBJ1-3, with a tentative D call TRBD1 (5 bases). This CDR3 has 19 residues. The germline V and J ends were trimmed by 6 bases and 2 bases, with 26 bases remaining between them. CDR3 DNA sequence: TGTGCCAGCAGACACAATGGGTGGGACCCACCAGCAACTGGAAACACCATATATTTT. Amino acid sequence: CASRHNGWDPPATGNTIYF.

The chain employs TRBV9 and TRBJ1-2; D unclear. This CDR3 spans 17 amino acids. Germline V gene data show CDR1 as SGDLS and CDR2 as YYNGEE. V dropped 0 bases and J dropped 0 bases, with 15 bases sitting between them. CDR3 protein: CASSVGDGEATNYGYTF. Written as DNA, the CDR3 is TGTGCCAGCAGCGTAGGCGACGGGGAAGCGACTAACTATGGCTACACCTTC.

This clonotype was observed a handful of times. The rearrangement uses TRBV9 and TRBJ1-4; 7 nucleotides line up with TRBD1. Germline-derived CDR1 and CDR2 are SGDLS and YYNGEE. V lost 3 bases and J lost 4; bases outside the gene matches: 3. The CDR3 loop spans 14 amino acids. Written as DNA, the CDR3 is TGTGCCAGCAGCGCCGGGACAGATAATGAAAAACTGTTTTTT. Translation gives CASSAGTDNEKLFF.

This clonotype was found a few times. The V gene is TRBV20-1, the J gene TRBJ2-1, with TRBD2 identical over 7 bases. This CDR3 is 14 amino acids long. CDR1 is DFQATT, CDR2 SNEGSKA, per germline (reference sequence). The V segment lost 2 bases and the J segment 3 bases; nucleotides outside the gene matches: 4. The CDR3 DNA follows: TGCAGTGCTAGAAGTCTAGCGGACTACAATGAGCAGTTCTTC. This gives the protein CSARSLADYNEQFF.